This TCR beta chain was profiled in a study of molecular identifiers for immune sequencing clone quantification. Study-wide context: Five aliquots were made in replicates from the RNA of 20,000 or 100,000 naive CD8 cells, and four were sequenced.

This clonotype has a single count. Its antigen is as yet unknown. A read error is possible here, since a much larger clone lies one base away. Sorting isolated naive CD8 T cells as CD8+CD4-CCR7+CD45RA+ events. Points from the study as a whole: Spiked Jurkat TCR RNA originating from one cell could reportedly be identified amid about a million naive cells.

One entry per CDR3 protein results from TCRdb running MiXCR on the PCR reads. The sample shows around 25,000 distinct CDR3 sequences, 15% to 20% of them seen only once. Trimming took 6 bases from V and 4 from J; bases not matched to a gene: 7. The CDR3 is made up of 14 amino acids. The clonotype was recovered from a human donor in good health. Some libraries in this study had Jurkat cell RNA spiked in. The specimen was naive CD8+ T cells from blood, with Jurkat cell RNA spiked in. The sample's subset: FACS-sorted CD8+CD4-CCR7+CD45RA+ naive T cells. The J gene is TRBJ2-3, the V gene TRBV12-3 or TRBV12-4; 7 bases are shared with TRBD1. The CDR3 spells CASSAGTVPDTQYF. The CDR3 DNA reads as TGTGCCAGCAGCGCCGGGACAGTTCCAGATACGCAGTATTTT.